The 17 T cell receptor beta chains given below trace back to one sample, sequenced in a study of OX40 agonist ivuxolimab in advanced cancers. Receptor amplification or capture employed the immunoSEQ multiplex PCR assay. This immuneACCESS table, as held by TCRdb, lists in-frame sequences with V and J called but not all clones. Of the missing ones, under half trace to an unresolved V gene in checked studies; the others have no known cause. A total of 42,000 or so clones appear in this sample, approximately 86% of them only once. Around a fifth of the sample is taken by the ten largest. The sequences come from CD4+ or CD8+ T cells sorted from blood, collected in a trial of the OX40 agonist ivuxolimab. The receptor set was obtained from an adult with an advanced solid tumor such as melanoma, head and neck, liver or kidney cancer.

This chain connects TRBV25-1 to TRBJ1-5; no definite D call. The CDR3 contains 13 residues. The germline CDR1 and CDR2 sequences are MGHDK and SYGVNS. The V gene lost 8 bases and the J gene lost 9 bases, with 17 bases spanning the gap. The CDR3 is CASGQELGGPQHF. The CDR3, as DNA: TGTGCCAGCGGCCAGGAACTCGGAGGGCCCCAGCATTTT.

This chain uses TRBV7-3 with TRBJ2-2; TRBD1 aligns across 8 bases. This CDR3 region has 15 residues. With 5 bases clipped from V and 8 bases from J, the junction kept 10 bases outside the gene matches. CDR1 and CDR2 (germline): SGHTA, FQGTGA. Here the CDR3 reads CASSETGQATGELFF. The CDR3 bases are TGTGCCAGCAGCGAGACGGGACAGGCGACAGGGGAGCTGTTTTTT.

The CDR3 reads CASSSTGGYNTGELFF. The CDR3 nucleotides are TGTGCCAGCAGCTCTACAGGGGGCTATAACACCGGGGAGCTGTTTTTT. V usage is TRBV7-2 and J usage is TRBJ2-2, with 9 bases matching TRBD1. With 4 bases clipped from V and 2 bases from J, the junction kept 5 bases outside the gene matches. CDR3 length: 16 residues. The germline V gene encodes CDR1 SGHTA and CDR2 FQGNSA. Based on the CDR3 plus reference TRBV7-2 and TRBJ2-2, the full variable domain is GAGVSQSPSNKVTEKGKDVELRCDPISGHTALYWYRQSLGQGLEFLIYFQGNSAPDKSGLPSDRFSAERTGGSVSTLTIQRTQQEDSAVYLCASSSTGGYNTGELFFGEGSRLTVL.

This chain uses TRBV11-1 with TRBJ1-1, with 7 nucleotides matching TRBD1. Losses at the gene ends were 5 bases for V and 1 base for J; bases not matched to a gene: 4. The CDR3 consists of 14 residues. The V gene's germline CDR1 is SGHAT and CDR2 FQDESV (reference sequence). The CDR3 spells CASSRDRKNTEAFF. The CDR3 coding sequence is TGTGCCAGCAGCCGGGACAGAAAGAACACTGAAGCTTTCTTT.

This sequence joins TRBV11-3 and TRBJ2-1, with D possibly TRBD2 on 5 matching bases. This CDR3 is 13 amino acids long. The V end was cut by 1 base, the J end by 9 bases, with 10 bases between. Germline loops: CDR1 SGHNT, CDR2 YENEEA. The CDR3 nucleotides are TGTGCCAGCAGCTTAGGGCGGGTCGGTGAGCAGTTCTTC. The encoded protein is CASSLGRVGEQFF. The full variable domain, rest sourced from reference TRBV11-3 and TRBJ2-1, is EAGVVQSPRYKIIEKKQPVAFWCNPISGHNTLYWYLQNLGQGPELLIRYENEEAVDDSQLPKDRFSAERLKGVDSTLKIQPAELGDSAVYLCASSLGRVGEQFFGPGTRLTVL.

V and J are TRBV4-2 and TRBJ2-2, with unresolved D. V gave up 3 bases and J gave up 4 bases, with 12 bases separating them. The germline V gene has CDR1 LGHNA and CDR2 YNFKEQ. This CDR3 is built from 15 residues. CDR3 loop: CASSQSQSLTGELFF. The CDR3 DNA reads TGTGCCAGCAGCCAGAGCCAGTCACTCACCGGGGAGCTGTTTTTT.

This clone was found a few times. V usage is TRBV4-1 and J usage is TRBJ1-6; D is perhaps TRBD1 (6 bases). The CDR3 has 14 amino acids. Trimming stripped 2 bases from V and 7 bases from J, with 9 bases between. Germline CDR1 and CDR2: MGHRA and YSYEKL. This chain's CDR3 is CASSQLGQNSPLHF. Here the CDR3 DNA reads TGCGCCAGCAGCCAACTTGGACAGAATTCACCCCTCCACTTT.

The rearrangement joins TRBV9 to TRBJ1-2; TRBD1 is a possible D gene (5 bases). The CDR3 spans 15 residues. CDR1 and CDR2 from the germline V gene are SGDLS and YYNGEE. Between the trimmed V and J ends, which lost 0 bases and 8 bases, there was a span of 17 bases. This CDR3 reads CASSVGYGGKRGYTF. The DNA for the CDR3 is TGTGCCAGCAGCGTAGGGTATGGGGGGAAGAGGGGCTACACCTTC.

This clone has a single count. V is TRBV7-9 and J is TRBJ2-1, with 7 bases fitting TRBD2. The CDR3 is 15 residues long. CDR1 and CDR2 from the germline V gene are SEHNR and FQNEAQ (reference sequence). Losses at the gene ends were 2 bases for V and 6 bases for J; bases not matched to a gene: 7. The CDR3: CASSLWDYELNEQFF. CDR3 nucleotide sequence: TGTGCCAGCAGCTTATGGGACTATGAACTCAATGAGCAGTTCTTC.

The chain carries TRBV5-3 and TRBJ2-7; no clear D. TRBV5-3 belongs to the ORF category, with a function that is uncertain. V dropped 3 bases and J dropped 3 bases, with 7 bases sitting between them. This CDR3 contains 12 residues. The CDR3 region is CARSSVFYEQYV. CDR3 DNA sequence: TGTGCCAGAAGCTCGGTGTTCTACGAGCAGTACGTC.

The chain links TRBV7-2 to TRBJ2-4; the D is unclear. Trimming removed 1 base at V and 0 bases at J, with 7 bases between. Germline CDR1 is SGHTA and CDR2 is FQGNSA. The CDR3 is 15 residues long. CDR3 loop: CASSLVSVAKNIQYF. Here the CDR3 DNA reads TGTGCCAGCAGCTTAGTATCAGTAGCCAAAAACATTCAGTACTTC.

The DNA for the CDR3 is TGCGCCAGCAGCGGTCGTCAGGGGGCCGGGGAGCTGTTTTTT. It yields the protein CASSGRQGAGELFF. The V call is TRBV4-1, the J call TRBJ2-2; 7 nucleotides align to TRBD1. This CDR3 is built from 14 residues. V lost 5 bases, J lost 6 bases, and 6 bases stayed unmatched. The germline gives CDR1 MGHRA, CDR2 YSYEKL.

The rearrangement uses TRBV5-6 and TRBJ2-3; 8 bases agree with TRBD1. Germline loops: CDR1 SGHDT, CDR2 YYEEEE. Germline trimming cut 4 bases from V and 2 bases from J; bases unmatched to any gene: 12. The CDR3 is 17 amino acids. This CDR3 is CASSAGTGLHITDTQYF. For the CDR3, the DNA is TGTGCCAGCAGCGCGGGGACAGGCTTGCATATCACAGATACGCAGTATTTT.

The CDR3 here is CASRWTASNQPQHF. CDR3 in DNA: TGTGCCAGCAGGTGGACAGCTAGCAATCAGCCCCAGCATTTT. The V and J genes are TRBV28 and TRBJ1-5, with a tentative D call TRBD1 (6 bases). The length of the CDR3 is 14 residues. CDR1 and CDR2 (germline): MDHEN, SYDVKM. V lost 6 bases and J lost 0, with 9 bases in between.

The chain has TRBV19 and TRBJ2-1; D gene uncertain. The CDR3 loop spans 15 amino acids. Germline-derived CDR1 and CDR2 are LNHDA and SQIVND (reference sequence). Trimming shortened V by 0 bases and J by 0 bases, and 6 bases separated the two germline ends. The CDR3: CASSIDLSSYNEQFF. DNA of the CDR3: TGTGCCAGTAGTATAGATCTGAGCTCCTACAATGAGCAGTTCTTC.

This clone was seen just once. J is TRBJ1-1 and V is TRBV28, with D tentatively TRBD1 (5 bases). There are 13 residues in the CDR3. Trimming stripped 4 bases from V and 2 bases from J, with 8 bases between. CDR1 and CDR2 (germline): MDHEN, SYDVKM. The CDR3 reads CASSSDSNTEAFF. CDR3 nucleotide sequence: TGTGCCAGCAGTTCCGACAGTAACACTGAAGCTTTCTTT.

In its sample, this clone was seen once. The CDR3 bases are TGTGCCAGCAGTGAAACCAGCCCGAACACCGGGGAGCTGTTTTTT. Translation: CASSETSPNTGELFF. V usage is TRBV2 and J usage is TRBJ2-2; D not certain. V dropped 2 bases and J dropped 0 bases, with 7 bases sitting between them. There are 15 residues in the CDR3. CDR1 is SNHLY, CDR2 FYNNEI, per germline. Variable domain in full (rest from reference TRBV2 and TRBJ2-2): EPEVTQTPSHQVTQMGQEVILRCVPISNHLYFYWYRQILGQKVEFLVSFYNNEISEKSEIFDDQFSVERPDGSNFTLKIRSTKLEDSAMYFCASSETSPNTGELFFGEGSRLTVL.